This T cell receptor beta chain was retrieved from a study of early T cells in non-severe SARS-CoV-2 infection. Whole-study context: Sequenced bulk RNA came from whole blood that was unsorted, and chains were unpaired. Study-level findings and limits: Anti-spike CD8 specificities were favored by VDJdb matching, whose results missed private and CD4 specificities.

V lost 5 bases and J lost 7, with 18 bases in between. CDR3 length: 15 amino acids. The germline V gene has CDR1 SEHNR and CDR2 FQNEAQ (reference sequence). As part of library construction, unique molecular identifiers were attached to individual cDNA molecules. TCRdb reprocessed the 5' RACE reads with MiXCR, giving one entry per CDR3 protein. Of 60,000 to 70,000 distinct CDR3 sequences in the sample, approximately 6.1% are singletons; the top ten hold 3% to 3.5%. This clonotype has only a few counts. Antigen unknown. V is TRBV7-9 and J is TRBJ2-1; unclear D gene. This clonotype was sampled from an adult who was a healthcare worker with PCR-confirmed SARS-CoV-2 infection or an uninfected control (not recorded which). The sequences come from whole blood, collected at baseline. This CDR3 reads CASSGALSQWNEQFF. As DNA, the CDR3 is TGTGCCAGCAGCGGTGCCCTGTCCCAATGGAATGAGCAGTTCTTC.